Presented here are 24 T cell receptor beta chains from one specimen sequenced in a study of T cell clonality in common variable immunodeficiency. The repertoire was sequenced with immunoSEQ multiplex PCR; TCRdb's copy has only in-frame clones and lacks some. Observed in the sample are fewer than 75,000 clones, none of them singletons. Specimen: peripheral blood mononuclear cells. These receptors came from a person aged 18 to 75 in good health.

This clone was picked up many times. One end of the junction does not line up with germline, which may come from a read error. With the read ending 3 residues before the CDR3 end, the germline J gene is used to fill in that end. The chain uses TRBV7-7 and TRBJ2-2, with 11 bases that match TRBD2. CDR1 and CDR2 (germline): SSHAT, FNYEAQ (reference sequence). The CDR3 covers 16 residues. CDR3 protein: CASSDSGRAVAGELFF. The covered CDR3 bases are TGTGCTAGCAGCGATAGCGGGAGGGCCGTGGCCGGGGAG.

Worth noting for this clone: Read coverage stops 3 residues before the CDR3 terminus; the germline J gene supplies the remainder. This chain connects TRBV7-9 to TRBJ2-7; 13 bases are a match to TRBD2. The germline V gene has CDR1 SEHNR and CDR2 FQNEAQ (reference sequence). The CDR3 consists of 15 residues. Trimming at V came to 10 bases and at J to 2 bases, leaving 8 bases not matched to a gene. The CDR3 is CAIIVTSGGPYEQYF. The CDR3 bases that were read are TGTGCCATCATCGTGACTAGCGGGGGGCCCTACGAG.

Ten or more counts support this clone. The CDR3 end is not reached by the read, which stops 3 residues before it; the germline J gene fills it in. The chain recombines TRBV29-1 with TRBJ1-3, with D possibly TRBD1 on 5 matching bases. CDR3 size: 13 residues. V lost 3 bases to trimming and J lost 3 bases, with 9 bases between them. Germline V lookup: CDR1 SQVTM, CDR2 ANQGSEA. CDR3 DNA (partial): TGCAGCGTTGAGGGGGGAAATGGAAACACC. Protein product: CSVEGGNGNT. The full CDR3 reads CSVEGGNGNTIYF. The full variable domain, with the rest looked up from reference TRBV29-1 and TRBJ1-3, is SAVISQKPSRDICQRGTSLTIQCQVDSQVTMMFWYRQQPGQSLTLIATANQGSEATYESGFVIDKFPISRPNLTFSTLTVSNMSPEDSSIYLCSVEGGNGNTIYFGEGSWLTVV.

This clone was detected many times. Read sequence stops 3 residues before the CDR3 end, and the germline J gene provides the missing end. The chain links TRBV20-1 to TRBJ2-1; possibly TRBD2 for D (6 bases). The CDR3 loop spans 14 amino acids. Trimming took off 5 bases at V and 6 bases at J, with 17 bases between the two ends. Germline V gene lookup returns CDR1 DFQATT and CDR2 SNEGSKA (reference sequence). The sequenced part of the CDR3 DNA is TGCAGTGCTGAAACTAGCCAGACATTCAATGAG. It yields the protein CSAETSQTFNE. The full CDR3 protein is CSAETSQTFNEQFF.

This clone was detected ten times or more. Read data end 3 residues before the CDR3 end; the end is taken from the germline J gene. The chain carries TRBV3-1 (or the pseudogene TRBV3-2) and TRBJ1-3, with D maybe TRBD1 (5 bases). V lost 3 bases to trimming and J lost 3 bases, with 15 bases between them. Germline V CDR1 and CDR2: LGHDT, YNNKEL (reference sequence). The CDR3 covers 16 residues. CDR3 DNA, as far as it was read: TGTGCCAGCAGCCAGGGGCAAGGGAGCCTTGGAAACACC. It encodes CASSQGQGSLGNT. The whole CDR3 protein is CASSQGQGSLGNTIYF.

In its sample, this clone was seen many times. CDR3 sequence reads: CASSLSTSGVAEAFF. The sequenced CDR3 bases are TGTGCCAGCAGCTTAAGTACTTCGGGGGTTGCTGAA. This chain uses TRBV7-2 with TRBJ1-1, with D tentatively TRBD1 (5 bases). The CDR3 end is not reached by the read, which stops 3 residues before it; the germline J gene fills it in. This CDR3 is 15 amino acids long. The V and J ends lost 2 bases and 6 bases respectively, with 16 bases between them. Germline V gene sequence: CDR1 SGHTA, CDR2 FQGNSA.

This clone was seen ten or more times. The read stops 3 residues short of the end of the CDR3; the missing end is completed from the germline J gene. The chain links TRBV29-1 to TRBJ2-7, with D uncertain. Trimming took off 4 bases at V and 0 bases at J, with 13 bases between the two ends. Germline CDR1 reads SQVTM; CDR2 reads ANQGSEA. The CDR3 has 14 residues. The CDR3 sequence: CSVVAAESSYEQYF. The sequenced CDR3 bases are TGCAGCGTTGTTGCGGCGGAGAGCTCCTACGAG.

This clone came up many times. The read ends 3 residues before the CDR3 terminus; that terminus is restored from the germline J gene. The chain joins TRBV28 to TRBJ2-5; tentative D call: TRBD1 (5 bases). The length of the CDR3 is 13 residues. V gave up 4 bases and J gave up 1 base, with 7 bases separating them. Per germline, CDR1 MDHEN and CDR2 SYDVKM. The CDR3 bases that were read are TGTGCCAGCAGTTCAGGGCCCCAAGAGACC. Translating gives CASSSGPQET. The entire CDR3 protein reads CASSSGPQETQYF.

This clone was counted many times. With the read ending 3 residues before the CDR3 end, the germline J gene is used to fill in that end. This chain uses TRBV7-9 with TRBJ1-1; D unclear. The CDR3 consists of 13 residues. V shed 7 bases and J shed 1 base, with 10 bases lying between them. Germline V lookup: CDR1 SEHNR, CDR2 FQNEAQ (reference sequence). The covered CDR3 bases are TGTGCCAGCACCGGGTATCGGAACACTGAA. Translated: CASTGYRNTE. From start to end, the CDR3 is CASTGYRNTEAFF.

Ten or more counts support this clone. The read finishes 3 residues shy of the CDR3 end, and the germline J gene is used to complete it. This chain connects TRBV10-3 to TRBJ1-5; TRBD1 matches 10 bases. CDR1 is ENHRY and CDR2 is SYGVKD in the germline V gene. The CDR3 sequence is 16 residues long. The V gene end was trimmed by 8 bases and the J gene end by 5 bases; junction bases not matched to a gene: 12. The part of the CDR3 DNA that was read is TGTGCCATCCAGGAAACAGACAGGGGGCTGTATCAGCCC. Protein: CAIQETDRGLYQP. The CDR3 as a whole reads CAIQETDRGLYQPQHF.

This clone was detected ten times or more. The read ends 3 residues early relative to the CDR3; the germline J gene fills the gap. V and J are TRBV11-2 and TRBJ2-5; D is unresolved. V was cut by 4 bases and J by 5 bases, with 8 bases left in between. The length of the CDR3 is 12 residues. CDR1 SGHAT and CDR2 FQNNGV come from the germline V gene. The CDR3 here is CASSSTVETQYF. The sequenced part of the CDR3 DNA is TGTGCCAGCAGCTCCACAGTCGAGACC.

This clone was counted many times. The CDR3 end lies 3 residues beyond the end of the read and is filled in from the germline J gene. The chain employs TRBV18 and TRBJ1-2, with TRBD1 identical over 7 bases. From germline, CDR1 is KGHSH and CDR2 LQKENI. With V trimmed by 3 bases and J by 7 bases, 17 bases remained unmatched. The CDR3 has 17 residues. The CDR3 protein is CASSPDPGMTGLIGYTF. Incomplete CDR3 DNA: TGTGCCAGCTCACCGGACCCGGGAATGACAGGGCTCATTGGC.

This clone was detected ten times or more. CDR3 in amino acids: CAWGGAVNQPQHF. The sequenced CDR3 bases are TGTGCCTGGGGCGGGGCGGTCAATCAGCCC. The rearrangement uses TRBV30 and TRBJ1-5, with a tentative D call TRBD1 (5 bases). The observed sequence ends 3 residues before the CDR3 terminus, with the missing tail filled in from the germline J gene. CDR3 length: 13 residues. Germline V gene sequence: CDR1 GTSNPN, CDR2 SVGIG (reference sequence). Trimming removed 5 bases at V and 3 bases at J, with 11 bases between. The complete variable domain, with remaining parts taken from reference TRBV30 and TRBJ1-5, reads SQTIHQWPATLVQPVGSPLSLECTVEGTSNPNLYWYRQAAGRGLQLLFYSVGIGQISSEVPQNLSASRPQDRQFILSSKKLLLSDSGFYLCAWGGAVNQPQHFGDGTRLSIL.

This clone occurred many times. The read stops 3 residues short of the end of the CDR3; the missing end is completed from the germline J gene. The rearrangement links TRBV20-1 to TRBJ2-1; 8 positions match TRBD2. Trimming at V came to 0 bases and at J to 0 bases, leaving 10 bases not matched to a gene. CDR1 is DFQATT, CDR2 SNEGSKA, per germline (reference sequence). The CDR3 totals 18 residues. CDR3 protein: CSAREDGGVPFSYNEQFF. Incomplete CDR3 DNA: TGCAGTGCTAGAGAAGACGGGGGGGTACCCTTCTCCTACAATGAG.

This clone was seen repeatedly, ten times or more. The read ends 3 residues before the CDR3 terminus; that terminus is restored from the germline J gene. This chain uses TRBV28 with TRBJ2-7, with 10 bases aligning to TRBD1. Germline trimming cut 3 bases from V and 6 bases from J; bases unmatched to any gene: 11. Per the germline V gene, CDR1 is MDHEN and CDR2 is SYDVKM. This CDR3 is built from 16 residues. CDR3 residues: CASSFTDRGQMGEQYF. Incomplete CDR3 DNA: TGTGCCAGCAGTTTTACCGACAGGGGGCAGATGGGCGAG.

This clone was seen more than once but under ten times. The CDR3 bases that were read are TGTGCCAGCAGTCCATCTGGATTAGCAGTGACAGATACG. This sequence encodes CASSPSGLAVTDT. The entire CDR3 reads CASSPSGLAVTDTQYF. The V and J genes are TRBV7-8 and TRBJ2-3; D not certain. The read is 3 residues too short to cover the CDR3 end, so that end is filled in from the germline J gene. Germline V gene data show CDR1 as SGHVS and CDR2 as FQNEAQ. The CDR3 has 16 residues. With 6 bases removed from V and 3 bases from J, the gap between germline ends came to 19 bases.

There are many counts of this clone. The CDR3 goes on 3 residues after the read ends, and that part is filled in from the germline J gene. The V call is TRBV12-3 or TRBV12-4, the J call TRBJ2-1; perhaps TRBD2 as D (5 bases). V was cut by 4 bases and J by 9 bases, with 13 bases left in between. CDR3 length equals 13 residues. The CDR3 spells CASSSKERGEQFF. The sequenced CDR3 bases are TGTGCCAGCAGTTCAAAAGAACGGGGTGAG.

There are many counts of this clone. The read halts 3 residues ahead of the CDR3 end, with the missing end drawn from the germline J gene. V and J are TRBV2 and TRBJ1-1, with TRBD1 matching 10 bases. This CDR3 is 16 amino acids long. With 7 bases clipped from V and 3 bases from J, the junction kept 11 bases outside the gene matches. Germline-derived CDR1 and CDR2 are SNHLY and FYNNEI. The part of the CDR3 DNA that was read is TGTGCCAGCACTACGACAGGGGGCGGTTTTGACACTGAA. Its translation is CASTTTGGGFDTE. In full, the CDR3 is CASTTTGGGFDTEAFF.

This clone occurred many times. The DNA ends 3 residues before the CDR3 does, and the rest of the CDR3 is filled in from the germline J gene. The rearrangement uses TRBV5-4 and TRBJ2-3; TRBD2 agrees at 9 bases. The V segment lost 9 bases and the J segment 5 bases; nucleotides outside the gene matches: 13. The length of the CDR3 is 15 residues. Germline-derived CDR1 and CDR2 are SGHNT and YYREEE (reference sequence). The sequenced part of the CDR3 DNA is TGTGCCACCCTCGACGCGGGGCGGGGGGGAGATACG. This gives the protein CATLDAGRGGDT. The entire CDR3 protein reads CATLDAGRGGDTQYF. The whole variable domain, remainder taken from reference TRBV5-4 and TRBJ2-3, is ETGVTQSPTHLIKTRGQQVTLRCSSQSGHNTVSWYQQALGQGPQFIFQYYREEENGRGNFPPRFSGLQFPNYSSELNVNALELDDSALYLCATLDAGRGGDTQYFGPGTRLTVL.

This clone has only a few counts. The read gets to within 3 residues of the CDR3 end, and the germline J gene fills in the rest. The rearrangement uses TRBV10-2 and TRBJ1-2; 7 nucleotides line up with TRBD1. The V gene end was trimmed by 5 bases and the J gene end by 2 bases; junction bases not matched to a gene: 8. The CDR3 contains 15 residues. Germline V gene data show CDR1 as WSHSY and CDR2 as SAAADI. CDR3 DNA, as far as it was read: TGCGCCAGCAGTACCCCCCAACAGGGGAACTATGGC. Protein: CASSTPQQGNYG. The complete CDR3 reads CASSTPQQGNYGYTF.

This clone was picked up many times. The DNA ends 3 residues before the CDR3 does, and the rest of the CDR3 is filled in from the germline J gene. The chain links TRBV14 to TRBJ1-6, with 7 bases aligning to TRBD1. The CDR3 spans 18 residues. Looked up from germline, CDR1 is SGHDN and CDR2 is FVKESK. The V gene end was trimmed by 4 bases and the J gene end by 2 bases; junction bases not matched to a gene: 11. CDR3 residues: CASSLFGRGYTYNSPLHF. The DNA read from the CDR3 is TGTGCCAGCAGCCTCTTCGGCAGGGGGTATACCTATAATTCACCC.

The table lists this clone with many counts. The observed sequence ends 3 residues before the CDR3 terminus, with the missing tail filled in from the germline J gene. The chain carries TRBV18 and TRBJ2-7; 8 bases align to TRBD1. Trimming cost V 3 bases and J 2 bases; bases outside gene matches: 18. Per the germline V gene, CDR1 is KGHSH and CDR2 is LQKENI. CDR3 length: 19 amino acids. CDR3 in amino acids: CASSPFFGQGSTSAYEQYF. Partial CDR3 DNA: TGTGCCAGCTCACCTTTTTTTGGACAGGGAAGTACCTCGGCCTACGAG.

There are many counts of this clone. The DNA ends 3 residues before the CDR3 does, and the rest of the CDR3 is filled in from the germline J gene. The chain uses TRBV12-3 or TRBV12-4 and TRBJ2-3; D unresolved. This CDR3 has 14 amino acids. Trimming removed 6 bases at V and 0 bases at J, with 10 bases between. Incomplete CDR3 DNA: TGTGCCAGCAGCCCGCGGCCCAGCACAGATACG. Encoded protein: CASSPRPSTDT. The full CDR3 is CASSPRPSTDTQYF.

This clone was found many times. Read coverage stops 3 residues before the CDR3 terminus; the germline J gene supplies the remainder. The chain has TRBV28 and TRBJ2-7; TRBD2 might be the D (6 bases). The germline gives CDR1 MDHEN, CDR2 SYDVKM. The CDR3 extends over 17 amino acids. With 3 bases removed from V and 2 bases from J, the gap between germline ends came to 20 bases. CDR3 bases read: TGTGCCAGCAGTTTCCCCAAAATGGGCGGGGATCCCTACGAG. Its protein product is CASSFPKMGGDPYE. The whole CDR3 sequence is CASSFPKMGGDPYEQYF.